The sequence of this T cell receptor (beta chain) was determined in a study of blood T cell repertoires in COVID-19. Study context: COVID-19 samples collected from the United States, Italy and Spain covered acute and convalescent phases.

CDR3 size: 14 residues. Germline loops: CDR1 LGHDT, CDR2 YNNKEL (reference sequence). The V and J ends lost 6 bases and 3 bases respectively, with 14 bases between them. This clone was observed a single time. Original processing methods: Estimation of nucleated cell counts relied on the amplification of reference gene primers. Assay: immunoSEQ multiplex PCR; the TCRdb copy retains only in-frame clones and omits some. For V, J and clone size, that table is used; D and trimming come from the DNA. The data contain 54,000 or so clones, less than 90% of them singletons. This clonotype originated in a woman in her sixties or seventies with acute or convalescent COVID-19. The rearrangement links TRBV3-1 (or the pseudogene TRBV3-2) to TRBJ1-1, with TRBD1 as a possible D gene (5 bases). Input material: peripheral blood. The CDR3 reads CASSPGVRYTEAFF. The CDR3 DNA reads as TGTGCCAGCAGTCCGGGGGTTCGTTACACTGAAGCTTTCTTT.